The 25 T cell receptor beta chains given below trace back to one sample, sequenced in a study of prognosis after radiotherapy for stage I lung cancer. With two-round multiplex PCR, TCR beta CDR3 sequences were amplified from genomic DNA. First-round PCR used primers specific to each TRBV and TRBJ gene. MiXCR was run by TCRdb on the multiplex PCR reads, yielding one entry per CDR3 protein. The repertoire holds approximately 25,000 distinct CDR3 sequences, with around 46% as singletons. The sequences come from PBMCs, collected before or after stereotactic body radiation therapy (not recorded which). The receptor source for this set is a donor over 45 with non-small cell lung cancer.

The chain couples TRBV18 to TRBJ2-7; tentatively, D is TRBD1 (5 bases). The CDR3 has 12 amino acids. In germline, CDR1 is KGHSH, CDR2 LQKENI. The V gene lost 5 bases and the J gene lost 6 bases, with 11 bases spanning the gap. CDR3 in amino acids: CASSALGAEQYF. The DNA of the CDR3 is TGTGCCAGCTCAGCGCTAGGGGCCGAGCAGTACTTC.

This clonotype has a count of ten or more. The chain is built from TRBV6-2 or TRBV6-3 and TRBJ2-5; D ambiguous. CDR1 is MNHEY and CDR2 is SVGEGT in the germline V gene. CDR3 length equals 14 residues. V lost 0 bases, J lost 4 bases, and 9 bases lay in between. As DNA, the CDR3 is TGTGCCAGCAGTTACTCTCGAGGCTTAGAGACCCAGTACTTC. Its translation is CASSYSRGLETQYF.

As regards this clonotype: The junction and the germline gene differ at one end; a read error may be behind it. The rearrangement uses TRBV6-2 or TRBV6-3 and TRBJ2-5; maybe TRBD2 (5 bases). The CDR3 is 11 amino acids. Germline CDR1 MNHEY, CDR2 SVGEGT. The DNA of the CDR3 is TGTGCCAGCAGCCGGGAAGATACCCAGTACTTC. Translation gives CASSREDTQYF.

A note on this clonotype: A much larger clone lies one base from this, so it may be a read error. V usage is TRBV6-9 and J usage is TRBJ2-7; a weak D match, TRBD2 (5 bases). CDR1 and CDR2 (germline): MNHGY, SVAAGI. This CDR3 comprises 14 residues. Trimming took 4 bases from V and 4 from J, leaving 14 bases between them. CDR3 DNA sequence: TGTGCCAGCAGTTGCGGGCAGAATATATACGAGCAGTACTTC. Translated, it gives CASSCGQNIYEQYF.

Remarks on this clonotype: It may be a read error: a sequence one base away is much more abundant. V usage is TRBV12-3 or TRBV12-4 and J usage is TRBJ2-5; tentatively, D is TRBD1 (5 bases). The CDR3 has 13 amino acids. V lost 8 bases, J lost 8 bases, and 18 bases lay in between. Written as DNA, the CDR3 is TGTGCCAGCGCCGGGCAGGGTCTGGATACCCAGTACTTC. This encodes CASAGQGLDTQYF.

J is TRBJ2-7 and V is TRBV7-2; 10 bases are shared with TRBD2. Trimming at V came to 3 bases and at J to 7 bases, leaving 9 bases not matched to a gene. Germline CDR1 SGHTA, CDR2 FQGNSA. The CDR3 covers 15 residues. Here the CDR3 DNA reads TGTGCCAGCAGCTTGTCTAGCGGGGGCTTAGAAGAGCAGTACTTC. Translated, it gives CASSLSSGGLEEQYF.

Remarks on this clonotype: A much bigger clone sits one base away, suggesting this may be a read error. The chain recombines TRBV20-1 with TRBJ2-7, with TRBD1 identical over 7 bases. Germline V lookup: CDR1 DFQATT, CDR2 SNEGSKA (reference sequence). The CDR3 sequence is 13 residues long. J lost 4 bases, V lost 8 bases, and 11 bases had no gene match. CDR3 DNA sequence: TGCAGTTCCCGACAGGGAAGTGCGTACGAGCAGTACTTC. Protein sequence: CSSRQGSAYEQYF.

Here the CDR3 DNA reads TGTGCCTGGAGTGTACCCGGGGTGGACCGGGGGCTGTTTTTT. Protein: CAWSVPGVDRGLFF. V is TRBV30 and J is TRBJ2-2; the D gene is possibly TRBD2 (5 bases). Germline V lookup: CDR1 GTSNPN, CDR2 SVGIG (reference sequence). The V and J ends lost 0 bases and 13 bases respectively, with 18 bases between them. The CDR3 loop spans 14 amino acids.

This clonotype was observed at least ten times. A much larger clone lies one base from this, so it may be a read error. This chain connects TRBV6-1 to TRBJ2-7; maybe TRBD2 (5 bases). The CDR3 loop spans 13 amino acids. Trimming shortened V by 7 bases and J by 2 bases, and 12 bases separated the two germline ends. CDR1 is MNHNS and CDR2 is SASEGT in the germline V gene. CDR3 sequence reads: CASMVGVPYEQYF. In DNA, the CDR3 is TGTGCCAGCATGGTGGGAGTCCCCTACGAGCAGTACTTC.

The CDR3, as DNA: TGCAGTGCCGCGGGGGCGGGCACAGATACGCAGTATTTT. The encoded protein is CSAAGAGTDTQYF. This rearrangement joins TRBV20-1 to TRBJ2-3; maybe TRBD2 (7 bases). Germline CDR1 DFQATT, CDR2 SNEGSKA (reference sequence). The CDR3 consists of 13 residues. Trimming stripped 6 bases from V and 1 base from J, with 11 bases between.

This clonotype has at least ten counts. This chain uses TRBV20-1 with TRBJ2-1; 9 bases match TRBD2. The CDR3 spans 15 residues. Germline values: CDR1 DFQATT, CDR2 SNEGSKA (reference sequence). The J segment lost 8 bases and the V segment lost 8 bases, leaving 16 bases of the junction unmatched. The CDR3 nucleotides read TGCAGTCCCCGGGGAGGCGGGAGGGCCAGGTATGAGCAGTTCTTC. Translation: CSPRGGGRARYEQFF.

This clonotype was recorded many times. The V gene is TRBV29-1, the J gene TRBJ2-7; D is uncertain. Trimming cost V 5 bases and J 2 bases, with 7 bases left between them. Per germline, CDR1 SQVTM and CDR2 ANQGSEA. The CDR3 consists of 11 residues. This CDR3 is CSVTQAYEQYF. As DNA, the CDR3 is TGCAGCGTTACACAAGCCTACGAGCAGTACTTC.

Concerning this clonotype itself: It is likely a read error: a sequence one base away is far more abundant. The chain recombines TRBV6-4 with TRBJ1-2; possibly TRBD1 for D (6 bases). Trimming left V 6 bases short and J 0 bases short, with 26 bases between. Germline CDR1 is MRHNA and CDR2 is SNTAGT. The CDR3 consists of 19 residues. The CDR3: CASSPLTRAYRESNYGYTF. DNA of the CDR3: TGTGCCAGCAGCCCACTTACAAGAGCTTACAGGGAATCTAACTATGGCTACACCTTC.

The table lists this clonotype with many counts. The rearrangement uses TRBV5-1 and TRBJ2-5; D unresolved. Trimming pared 4 bases from V and 3 bases from J, leaving 16 bases between. The germline V gene encodes CDR1 SGHRS and CDR2 YFSETQ. CDR3 length: 15 residues. CDR3 residues: CASSQELDWEETQYF. Here the CDR3 DNA reads TGCGCCAGCAGCCAGGAACTCGACTGGGAAGAGACCCAGTACTTC.

This clonotype has at least ten counts. V gene TRBV7-3 combines with J gene TRBJ2-5; D not certain. Germline V lookup: CDR1 SGHTA, CDR2 FQGTGA. The V end lost 1 base, the J end lost 1 base, and 10 bases lay between the germline ends. This CDR3 contains 15 residues. CDR3 amino acids: CASSLSLNPQETQYF. The DNA for the CDR3 is TGTGCCAGCAGCTTAAGCTTGAACCCCCAAGAGACCCAGTACTTC.

The table lists this clonotype with many counts. A much larger clone sits a single nucleotide away, making a read error possible. The chain joins TRBV6-1 to TRBJ2-1; D not certain. Germline assignment: CDR1 MNHNS and CDR2 SASEGT. V was pared by 8 bases and J by 6 bases, with 8 bases between. This CDR3 is built from 11 residues. CDR3 amino acids: CASGAVNEQFF. Written as DNA, the CDR3 is TGTGCCAGCGGTGCTGTCAATGAGCAGTTCTTC.

This clonotype showed up many times. This sequence joins TRBV24-1 and TRBJ2-1; tentative D call: TRBD1 (6 bases). The CDR3 runs 14 residues. With 7 bases removed from V and 7 bases from J, the gap between germline ends came to 16 bases. Germline CDR1 and CDR2: KGHDR and SFDVKD. CDR3 sequence: CATRNSLGGNEQFF. The CDR3 DNA is TGTGCCACCAGGAACTCCCTAGGGGGAAATGAGCAGTTCTTC.

Of note for this clonotype: A read error is likely here: a far larger clone is one base away. The chain couples TRBV6-4 to TRBJ2-7, with D uncertain. The germline V gene has CDR1 MRHNA and CDR2 SNTAGT. With 5 bases removed from V and 3 bases from J, the gap between germline ends came to 11 bases. The CDR3 is 13 residues long. This CDR3 reads CASSYAIFYEQYF. The DNA for the CDR3 is TGTGCCAGCAGTTACGCTATCTTCTACGAGCAGTACTTC.

This clonotype was detected many times. A much larger clonotype is one base distant, so this may be a read error. Because it lacks the conserved phenylalanine or tryptophan at the end, this CDR3 is likely a read error. The CDR3 DNA sequence: TGTGCCAGCAGCGCGAGGATCGTTGAAAAACTGTTTTTA. This sequence encodes CASSARIVEKLFL. The rearrangement uses TRBV3-1 and TRBJ1-4; no reliable D call. This CDR3 region has 13 residues. The ends were cut back, 5 bases at V and 7 bases at J, with 11 bases in the middle. Germline CDR1 LGHDT, CDR2 YNNKEL (reference sequence).

The gene calls are TRBV28 and TRBJ2-6; the D is unclear. V was shortened by 7 bases and J by 0 bases, with 10 bases between the two germline ends. The CDR3 totals 15 residues. Looked up from germline, CDR1 is MDHEN and CDR2 is SYDVKM. The CDR3 DNA is TGTGCCAGCAAAGGAGCTAACTCTGGGGCCAACGTCCTGACTTTC. Its translation: CASKGANSGANVLTF.

This clonotype came up many times. The gene calls are TRBV20-1 and TRBJ2-4; 9 nucleotides match TRBD1. Germline CDR1 is DFQATT and CDR2 is SNEGSKA (reference sequence). The CDR3 runs 15 residues. J gave up 1 base and V 7 bases, and 8 bases lay outside the gene matches. CDR3: CSVSRDRVAKNIQYF. The CDR3 coding sequence is TGCAGTGTATCTCGGGACAGGGTGGCCAAAAACATTCAGTACTTC.

The rearrangement joins TRBV6-1 to TRBJ1-2; D gene uncertain. CDR1 MNHNS and CDR2 SASEGT come from the germline V gene. The CDR3 consists of 13 residues. V dropped 1 base and J dropped 4 bases, with 7 bases sitting between them. The CDR3 here is CASSEGSGYGYTF. CDR3 nucleotides: TGTGCCAGCAGTGAAGGGTCAGGCTATGGCTACACCTTC.

The gene calls are TRBV15 and TRBJ1-1; the D is unclear. Germline CDR1 LNHNV, CDR2 YYDKDF (reference sequence). Trimming cost V 5 bases and J 4 bases, with 14 bases left between them. The CDR3 loop spans 14 amino acids. The CDR3, as DNA: TGTGCCACCAGCCCCCTACGCAGTAGCACTGAAGCTTTCTTT. It yields the protein CATSPLRSSTEAFF.

Turning to this clonotype: Germline is not matched at one junction end, which may reflect a read error. V usage is TRBV27 and J usage is TRBJ2-5; D is unresolved. In germline, CDR1 is MNHEY, CDR2 SMNVEV (reference sequence). The CDR3 loop spans 14 amino acids. Written as DNA, the CDR3 is TGTGCCAGCAGTTTAAGAGTCGGCGGATATACCCAGTACTTT. Translating gives CASSLRVGGYTQYF.

This clonotype has at least ten counts. The V and J genes are TRBV20-1 and TRBJ1-5; D not resolved. V lost 7 bases, J lost 5 bases, and 12 bases lay in between. CDR1 is DFQATT, CDR2 SNEGSKA, per germline (reference sequence). This CDR3 spans 12 amino acids. DNA for the CDR3: TGCAGTGTAGGAAGCGGTGATCAGCCCCAGCATTTT. This translates into CSVGSGDQPQHF.